This T cell receptor beta chain was captured in a study of cytomegalovirus exposure and HLA in healthy donors. The length of the CDR3 is 19 residues. The germline CDR1 and CDR2 sequences are SEHNR and FQNEAQ (reference sequence). Trimming removed 3 bases at V and 4 bases at J, with 22 bases between. Vbeta (60) and Jbeta (13) primers were used in the PCR. In the original processing: The count from a later analysis was tens of millions of unique TCR beta chains, about 10 million of them shared. Profiled with immunoSEQ multiplex PCR; TCRdb holds only in-frame clones, not every one. The V and J calls and clone size are taken from that table; D and trimming were inferred from the DNA. The sample carries 150,000 to 200,000 clones, 75% to 90% recorded once.

The origin of this receptor is a woman under 30 in good health and CMV-seronegative. This rearrangement joins TRBV7-9 to TRBJ2-6, with D perhaps matching TRBD1 (6 bases). The specimen sequenced was PBMCs. The CDR3 protein is CASSFYWGITGIGANVLTF. The CDR3 nucleotides read TGTGCCAGCAGCTTTTATTGGGGGATAACAGGGATCGGGGCCAACGTCCTGACTTTC.